This TCR beta chain originates from a study of T cells after yellow fever vaccination. Study details: In the case of low-cell-number fractions, SMART-Seq v4 Ultra Low Input was used for preparation.

General study findings and limits: Contaminating bulk clonotypes could be abundant in FACS-sorted repertoires. Only a minor proportion of clonotypes was detected across both CD4 and CD8 compartments. Weaker in magnitude, the secondary response showed a faster peak on day 5 versus 15.

Relative to its sample, this clonotype is medium-sized. Its specificity is not known. Via MiXCR, TCRdb re-called the 5' RACE reads, giving one row per CDR3 protein. The table lists some 500,000 distinct CDR3 sequences, about 13% of them singletons. With 2 bases removed from V and 8 bases from J, the gap between germline ends came to 7 bases. The CDR3 extends over 12 amino acids. The germline gives CDR1 SGHTA, CDR2 FQGNSA. The V and J genes are TRBV7-2 and TRBJ2-1; D remains unclear. Sequences were derived from PBMCs, sampled on the day of the yellow fever booster vaccination. This sequence originates from a man between 25 and 39 years old who received the YFV17D yellow fever vaccine. CDR3 sequence: CASSLQQYEQFF. The CDR3 DNA sequence: TGTGCCAGCAGCTTACAGCAGTATGAGCAGTTCTTC. Combining the CDR3 with reference TRBV7-2 and TRBJ2-1 gives the whole variable domain GAGVSQSPSNKVTEKGKDVELRCDPISGHTALYWYRQSLGQGLEFLIYFQGNSAPDKSGLPSDRFSAERTGGSVSTLTIQRTQQEDSAVYLCASSLQQYEQFFGPGTRLTVL.